This T cell receptor beta chain was sequenced during a study of regulatory T cells in long-lasting Graves disease. Overall study results and limits: Segments TRBV28, TRBJ1-2 and TRBJ2-5 showed preferential usage in persistent disease. Persistent Graves' patients showed less TCR diversity than newly diagnosed ones.

This CDR3 has 16 amino acids. CDR1 and CDR2 from the germline V gene are MNHNS and SASEGT. Turning to this clonotype: Its antigen is not identified. Compared with germline, one end of the junction differs, possibly owing to a read error.

Building of the TCR beta libraries involved iRepertoire HTBI primers and Arm-PCR of CDR3 regions. TCRdb re-called the multiplex PCR reads through MiXCR, storing one row per CDR3 protein. The sample includes almost 350,000 distinct CDR3 sequences, around a fifth of them seen just once. Time point described: persistent/refractory GD, antithyroid drugs over 5 years with positive TRAb. PBMC-extracted RNA yielded the TCR library. V is TRBV6-1 and J is TRBJ1-2; a possible D gene is TRBD1 (5 bases). The clonotype originates from a female donor with Graves disease. The specimen comprised peripheral blood mononuclear cells (PBMCs), sampled when the disease was refractory, from a patient treated with antithyroid drugs. CDR3 nucleotides: TGTGTCAGCAGTGAAGCATGGCAGGGAGGGACCTATGGCTACACCTTC. It is translated as CVSSEAWQGGTYGYTF.